A single sample is the source of the 27 T cell receptor beta chains below, sequenced in a study of a mutant IDH1 vaccine in newly diagnosed glioma. These receptors are not linked to any known antigen. Time point denoted: week 11, during vaccination. Every vaccination contained 300 ug of the mutant IDH1 20-mer peptide and was paired with topical imiquimod. The repertoire was sequenced with immunoSEQ multiplex PCR; TCRdb's copy has only in-frame clones and lacks some. The table includes 45,000 to 60,000 clones, roughly 91% detected once. The source material was PBMCs, sampled from a glioma patient whose treatment included an IDH1 peptide vaccine. These receptor sequences come from a man between 50 and 59 years old with glioma.

The count of this clone is one. The V and J genes are TRBV7-2 and TRBJ2-5; no reliable D call. The CDR3 runs to 13 residues. V shed 0 bases and J shed 5 bases, with 7 bases lying between them. CDR1 is SGHTA, CDR2 FQGNSA, per germline. This chain's CDR3 is CASSLALGETQYF. CDR3 coding DNA: TGTGCCAGCAGCTTAGCGCTGGGGGAGACCCAGTACTTC.

The chain carries TRBV30 and TRBJ2-6, with TRBD1 identical over 12 bases. Trimming at V came to 3 bases and at J to 1 base, leaving 1 base not matched to a gene. CDR3 size: 16 residues. Germline CDR1 and CDR2: GTSNPN and SVGIG (reference sequence). The CDR3 coding sequence is TGTGCCTGGAGGGGACAGGGGGCATCTGGGGCCAACGTCCTGACTTTC. Residues: CAWRGQGASGANVLTF.

This chain joins TRBV7-8 and TRBJ2-2; 9 bases fit TRBD2. The trim removed 0 bases at V and 4 bases at J, leaving 6 bases unmatched. The CDR3 is 17 residues long. CDR1 and CDR2 (germline): SGHVS, FQNEAQ. CDR3 nucleotides: TGTGCCAGCAGCTTAGCAACAAGCGGGAGGCGCACCGGGGAGCTGTTTTTT. It encodes CASSLATSGRRTGELFF.

In this sample, this clone turned up a few times. The rearrangement links TRBV2 to TRBJ2-3; TRBD2 matches 9 bases. The CDR3 loop spans 14 amino acids. Germline V gene sequence: CDR1 SNHLY, CDR2 FYNNEI. Trimming took 6 bases from V and 2 from J; bases not matched to a gene: 3. The chain's CDR3 is CASSWTSVTDTQYF. CDR3 nucleotide sequence: TGTGCCAGCAGCTGGACTAGCGTCACAGATACGCAGTATTTT.

The J gene is TRBJ2-2, the V gene TRBV7-3, with a tentative D call TRBD2 (5 bases). From germline, CDR1 is SGHTA and CDR2 FQGTGA. Trimming removed 5 bases at V and 0 bases at J, with 13 bases between. The CDR3 is made up of 16 amino acids. The CDR3 sequence: CASSRLDSANTGELFF. The DNA of the CDR3 is TGTGCCAGCAGCCGTCTTGATAGCGCGAACACCGGGGAGCTGTTTTTT.

The chain couples TRBV9 to TRBJ2-3, with D possibly being TRBD2 (7 bases). In germline, CDR1 is SGDLS, CDR2 YYNGEE. This CDR3 comprises 15 residues. V was pared by 5 bases and J by 2 bases, with 15 bases between. CDR3 coding DNA: TGTGCCAGCAGGAAGGGGGGGGGCTCCACAGATACGCAGTATTTT. Its protein is CASRKGGGSTDTQYF.

This clone was seen a handful of times. This chain connects TRBV28 to TRBJ2-5, with no clear D. This CDR3 is 13 amino acids long. Trimming pared 0 bases from V and 2 bases from J, leaving 4 bases between. The germline gives CDR1 MDHEN, CDR2 SYDVKM. The CDR3 region is CASSLWTQETQYF. The CDR3 coding sequence is TGTGCCAGCAGTTTATGGACACAAGAGACCCAGTACTTC.

V is TRBV5-1 and J is TRBJ2-1; 11 bases match TRBD1. The CDR3 is 22 residues long. Germline V gene lookup returns CDR1 SGHRS and CDR2 YFSETQ. J gave up 6 bases and V 4 bases, and 27 bases lay outside the gene matches. The CDR3 spells CASSTDRGPRQYSGTHTNEQFF. The CDR3 bases are TGCGCCAGCAGCACGGACAGGGGGCCACGACAATACTCCGGGACACATACCAATGAGCAGTTCTTC.

The DNA of the CDR3 is TGTGCCAGTAAACTAGCGGGAGGTTCCTACAATGAGCAGTTCTTC. This gives the protein CASKLAGGSYNEQFF. The chain combines TRBV19 with TRBJ2-1, with TRBD2 identical over 12 bases. The CDR3 has 15 amino acids. The germline CDR1 and CDR2 sequences are LNHDA and SQIVND (reference sequence). V was pared by 7 bases and J by 1 base, with 2 bases of the junction left unmatched.

The chain recombines TRBV28 with TRBJ1-2, with 7 bases aligning to TRBD1. CDR1 and CDR2 (germline): MDHEN, SYDVKM. V dropped 4 bases and J dropped 4; count of bases not matched to a gene: 9. The CDR3 loop spans 15 amino acids. The DNA of the CDR3 is TGTGCCAGCAGTTCAACAGGGGACCCTACCTATGGCTACACCTTC. Residues: CASSSTGDPTYGYTF.

The chain has TRBV2 and TRBJ2-3; TRBD2 aligns across 8 bases. V was pared by 6 bases and J by 8 bases, with 13 bases of the junction left unmatched. This CDR3 spans 15 amino acids. The germline V gene encodes CDR1 SNHLY and CDR2 FYNNEI. The CDR3 spells CASSPGLGVVGTQYF. CDR3 coding DNA: TGTGCCAGCAGCCCGGGACTAGGGGTGGTAGGTACGCAGTATTTT.

This clone has only one observation. The chain uses TRBV6-1 and TRBJ1-1, with D tentatively TRBD1 (6 bases). Germline CDR1 reads MNHNS; CDR2 reads SASEGT. The length of the CDR3 is 13 residues. Trimming cost V 7 bases and J 1 base, with 10 bases left between them. The CDR3 coding sequence is TGTGCCAGCATGGGGGGGCGGAACACTGAAGCTTTCTTT. This sequence encodes CASMGGRNTEAFF.

The chain links TRBV7-9 to TRBJ2-5, with 9 positions matching TRBD1. The V and J ends lost 10 bases and 4 bases, in that order; junction bases with no gene match: 10. CDR1 and CDR2 from the germline V gene are SEHNR and FQNEAQ (reference sequence). This CDR3 is built from 14 residues. The CDR3 region is CAIPNTGGRETQYF. Written as DNA, the CDR3 is TGTGCCATCCCCAATACAGGGGGCAGAGAGACCCAGTACTTC. The variable domain in full, with the rest retrieved from reference TRBV7-9 and TRBJ2-5, is DTGVSQNPRHKITKRGQNVTFRCDPISEHNRLYWYRQTLGQGPEFLTYFQNEAQLEKSRLLSDRFSAERPKGSFSTLEIQRTEQGDSAMYLCAIPNTGGRETQYFGPGTRLLVL.

The rearrangement uses TRBV11-3 and TRBJ2-3, with 11 nucleotides matching TRBD2. This CDR3 contains 16 residues. Trimming cost V 5 bases and J 3 bases; bases outside gene matches: 7. The germline gives CDR1 SGHNT, CDR2 YENEEA. For the CDR3, the DNA is TGTGCCAGCAGCCCGGTAGCGGGGGGGCAAACAGATACGCAGTATTTT. Amino acids: CASSPVAGGQTDTQYF.

This chain joins TRBV25-1 and TRBJ2-1; TRBD2 matches 7 bases. Germline CDR1 MGHDK, CDR2 SYGVNS. The CDR3 contains 16 residues. The J segment lost 8 bases and the V segment lost 2 bases, leaving 12 bases of the junction unmatched. This CDR3 reads CASSELLGGTGDEQFF. The DNA for the CDR3 is TGTGCCAGCAGTGAACTTTTGGGGGGGACCGGCGATGAGCAGTTCTTC.

This clone was seen once. The chain recombines TRBV7-9 with TRBJ2-3; D remains ambiguous. This CDR3 comprises 13 residues. The V gene lost 1 base and the J gene lost 2 bases, with 4 bases spanning the gap. Germline CDR1 and CDR2: SEHNR and FQNEAQ (reference sequence). The CDR3 loop is CASSLVHTDTQYF. CDR3 nucleotide sequence: TGTGCCAGCAGCTTAGTACACACAGATACGCAGTATTTT.

The chain recombines TRBV7-8 with TRBJ1-1; D perhaps matches TRBD1 (5 bases). V lost 1 base and J 0 bases, leaving 12 bases between the germline ends. Germline V gives CDR1 SGHVS, CDR2 FQNEAQ. The CDR3 covers 16 residues. The DNA of the CDR3 is TGTGCCAGCAGCTTAGGCCCCGGGGGGTTGAACACTGAAGCTTTCTTT. Its translation: CASSLGPGGLNTEAFF.

The CDR3 DNA reads TGTGCCAGCAGCTCTACGGGGGGGGGTCAGCCCCAGCATTTT. Its protein product is CASSSTGGGQPQHF. J is TRBJ1-5 and V is TRBV7-2; the D gene is possibly TRBD1 (5 bases). V was trimmed by 4 bases and J by 6 bases, leaving 13 bases between them. The CDR3 consists of 14 residues. Germline V gives CDR1 SGHTA, CDR2 FQGNSA.

The chain carries TRBV18 and TRBJ1-1, with no clear D. This CDR3 has 16 amino acids. The V and J ends lost 1 base and 2 bases respectively, with 14 bases between them. CDR1 KGHSH and CDR2 LQKENI come from the germline V gene. The CDR3 is CASSPRVWEGNTEAFF. In nucleotides, the CDR3 is TGTGCCAGCTCACCACGGGTCTGGGAAGGCAACACTGAAGCTTTCTTT.

The rearrangement uses TRBV6-1 and TRBJ1-2; unclear D gene. This CDR3 is 13 amino acids long. Per germline, CDR1 MNHNS and CDR2 SASEGT. V gave up 5 bases and J gave up 5 bases, with 12 bases separating them. CDR3 protein: CASSKEVTYGYTF. The DNA of the CDR3 is TGTGCCAGCAGTAAAGAGGTGACTTATGGCTACACCTTC.

The chain couples TRBV14 to TRBJ2-7; no clear D. The CDR3 is made up of 15 amino acids. V was trimmed by 0 bases and J by 0 bases, leaving 9 bases between them. The germline CDR1 and CDR2 sequences are SGHDN and FVKESK. CDR3 bases: TGTGCCAGCAGCCAAGATGAAGCCATCTCCTACGAGCAGTACTTC. Protein product: CASSQDEAISYEQYF.

The V and J genes are TRBV5-6 and TRBJ2-7; D is ambiguous. Trimming took off 4 bases at V and 3 bases at J, with 14 bases between the two ends. This CDR3 has 14 residues. CDR1 is SGHDT and CDR2 is YYEEEE in the germline V gene. CDR3 coding DNA: TGTGCCAGCAGCATACCTGACAAGCGCTACGAGCAGTACTTC. It encodes CASSIPDKRYEQYF.

V gene TRBV5-1 combines with J gene TRBJ1-2; 7 bases match TRBD1. The CDR3 has 15 amino acids. With V trimmed by 2 bases and J by 7 bases, 11 bases remained unmatched. Per the germline V gene, CDR1 is SGHRS and CDR2 is YFSETQ. In nucleotides, the CDR3 is TGCGCCAGCAGCTTAGAGCCGACAGGGATAGGTGGCTACACCTTC. The encoded protein is CASSLEPTGIGGYTF.

The genes are TRBV7-6 and TRBJ2-7, with 9 nucleotides matching TRBD1. CDR3 size: 16 residues. From germline, CDR1 is SGHVS and CDR2 FNYEAQ. Trimming at V came to 5 bases and at J to 2 bases, leaving 10 bases not matched to a gene. The CDR3 nucleotides read TGTGCCAGCAGCAAGAACGCCGGGACAGGGCCCTACGAGCAGTACTTC. This codes for CASSKNAGTGPYEQYF.

The CDR3: CASSEVEGTGELFF. The DNA for the CDR3 is TGTGCCAGCAGTGAAGTTGAGGGTACCGGGGAGCTGTTTTTT. The chain combines TRBV6-1 with TRBJ2-2; D is possibly TRBD2 (5 bases). Germline CDR1 and CDR2: MNHNS and SASEGT. This CDR3 contains 14 residues. V lost 1 base, J lost 5 bases, and 8 bases lay in between.

This sequence joins TRBV2 and TRBJ2-7; TRBD2 aligns across 12 bases. V trimming: 3 bases; J trimming: 6 bases; junction bases outside the gene matches: 15. The germline V gene encodes CDR1 SNHLY and CDR2 FYNNEI. This CDR3 has 18 amino acids. CDR3 sequence: CASSELLAGGPEEAEQYF. The CDR3 nucleotides are TGTGCCAGCAGTGAGTTGCTAGCGGGAGGGCCTGAAGAGGCCGAGCAGTACTTC.

The rearrangement joins TRBV7-2 to TRBJ1-6, with D possibly being TRBD1 (6 bases). CDR1 is SGHTA and CDR2 is FQGNSA in the germline V gene. V lost 5 bases and J lost 7, with 15 bases in between. The CDR3 covers 15 residues. The CDR3 region is CASSPQGGANSPLHF. The CDR3 nucleotides are TGTGCCAGCAGCCCACAGGGAGGGGCCAATTCACCCCTCCACTTT.